This T cell receptor (beta chain) was retrieved from a study of blood T cell repertoires in COVID-19. Study in general: Spain, Italy and the United States supplied samples that represented acute and convalescent COVID-19.

This CDR3 contains 14 residues. Germline loops: CDR1 GTSNPN, CDR2 SVGIG (reference sequence). Trimming left V 0 bases short and J 4 bases short, with 12 bases between. For recovered donors of Cohort 3, there were two negative PCRs, clearance, or symptom resolution. Original handling: Estimation of nucleated cell counts was performed using reference gene primer amplification. Using immunoSEQ multiplex PCR, the repertoire was profiled, and TCRdb retains in-frame clones only, with some absent. The V and J calls and clone size are taken from that table; D and trimming were inferred from the DNA. The sample comprises some 400,000 clones, about 90% of which are singletons, and about 1.8% rests with the top ten.

The chain couples TRBV30 to TRBJ1-1, with D uncertain. The receptor was isolated from a woman under 40 who had recovered from COVID-19. What was sequenced was PBMCs or T cells enriched from blood (not recorded which). The CDR3 DNA sequence: TGTGCCTGGAGTGTAAGTAGGCGAGGCACTGAAGCTTTCTTT. Translating it yields CAWSVSRRGTEAFF.